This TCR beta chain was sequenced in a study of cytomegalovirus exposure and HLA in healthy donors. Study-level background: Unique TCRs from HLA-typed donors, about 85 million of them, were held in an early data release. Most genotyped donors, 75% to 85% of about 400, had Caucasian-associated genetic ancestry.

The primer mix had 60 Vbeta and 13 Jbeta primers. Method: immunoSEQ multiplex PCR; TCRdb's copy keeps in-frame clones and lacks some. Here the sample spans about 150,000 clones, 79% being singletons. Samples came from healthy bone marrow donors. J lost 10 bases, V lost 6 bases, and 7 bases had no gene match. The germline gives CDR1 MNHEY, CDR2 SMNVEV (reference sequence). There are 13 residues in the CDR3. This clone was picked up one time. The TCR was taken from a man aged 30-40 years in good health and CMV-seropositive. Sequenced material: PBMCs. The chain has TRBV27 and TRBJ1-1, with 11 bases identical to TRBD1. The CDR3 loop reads CASSRGQGAGAFF. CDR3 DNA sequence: TGTGCCAGCAGCCGAGGACAGGGGGCAGGAGCTTTCTTT.